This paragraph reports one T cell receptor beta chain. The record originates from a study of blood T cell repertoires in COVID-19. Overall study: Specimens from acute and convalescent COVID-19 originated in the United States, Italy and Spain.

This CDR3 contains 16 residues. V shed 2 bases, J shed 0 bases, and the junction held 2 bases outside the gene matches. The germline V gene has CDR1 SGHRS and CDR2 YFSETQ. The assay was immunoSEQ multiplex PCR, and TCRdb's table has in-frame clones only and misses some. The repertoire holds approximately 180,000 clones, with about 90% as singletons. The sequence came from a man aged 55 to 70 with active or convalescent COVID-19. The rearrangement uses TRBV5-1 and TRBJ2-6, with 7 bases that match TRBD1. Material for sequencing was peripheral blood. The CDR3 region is CASSLPGGSGANVLTF. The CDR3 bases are TGCGCCAGCAGCTTACCAGGGGGCTCTGGGGCCAACGTCCTGACTTTC.